The rows below give T cell receptor beta chains drawn from one sample of a study of beta chain features in type 1 diabetes. Produced via immunoSEQ multiplex PCR; TCRdb's table is partial and in-frame only. The sample consists of 860,000 or so clones, about 17% of them appearing once. Sequences were obtained from naive CD4+ T cells from blood. These receptor sequences come from a woman aged 18-30 years in good health. Both conserved end residues are part of each CDR3. D genes are given only for firm matches. Expanded clones get a size class; other rows say once, few or many, or leave the size out.

j_gene: TRBJ1-2
abundance: .
d_gene: .
v_gene: TRBV28
CDR3aa: CASSFENYGYTF
CDR3nt: TGTGCCAGCAGTTTTGAAAACTATGGCTACACCTTC

j_gene: TRBJ1-5
abundance: .
d_gene: TRBD1
v_gene: TRBV6-5
CDR3aa: CASSAGTEVQPQHF
CDR3nt: TGTGCCAGCAGTGCCGGGACAGAAGTTCAGCCCCAGCATTTT

j_gene: TRBJ1-3
abundance: .
d_gene: TRBD1
v_gene: TRBV13
CDR3aa: CASSLKTGVGNTIYF
CDR3nt: TGTGCCAGCAGCCTGAAGACAGGGGTCGGAAACACCATATATTTT

j_gene: TRBJ2-2
abundance: few
d_gene: .
v_gene: TRBV4-3
CDR3aa: CASSQEVDVRPGTGELFF
CDR3nt: TGCGCCAGCAGCCAAGAGGTAGATGTCCGGCCGGGAACCGGGGAGCTGTTTTTT

j_gene: TRBJ2-7
abundance: few
d_gene: .
v_gene: TRBV28
CDR3aa: CASLYGEQYF
CDR3nt: TGTGCCAGCCTTTACGGCGAGCAGTACTTC

j_gene: TRBJ2-7
abundance: few
d_gene: .
v_gene: TRBV18
CDR3aa: CASSPRDGTYEQYF
CDR3nt: TGTGCCAGCTCGCCGAGGGACGGGACCTACGAGCAGTACTTC

j_gene: TRBJ1-2
abundance: .
d_gene: TRBD1
v_gene: TRBV18
CDR3aa: CASSTQGESYGYTF
CDR3nt: TGTGCCAGCTCAACCCAGGGGGAGTCGTATGGCTACACCTTC

j_gene: TRBJ2-7
abundance: .
d_gene: .
v_gene: TRBV7-6
CDR3aa: CASSLGAGRSSYEQYF
CDR3nt: TGTGCCAGCAGCTTAGGGGCGGGCAGGTCCTCCTACGAGCAGTACTTC

j_gene: TRBJ1-1
abundance: few
d_gene: .
v_gene: TRBV29-1
CDR3aa: CSVPTENTEAFF
CDR3nt: TGCAGCGTCCCGACAGAGAACACTGAAGCTTTCTTT

j_gene: TRBJ2-3
abundance: few
d_gene: .
v_gene: TRBV4-2
CDR3aa: CASSHWGQGRTDTQYF
CDR3nt: TGTGCCAGCAGCCATTGGGGGCAGGGACGGACAGATACGCAGTATTTT

j_gene: TRBJ2-3
abundance: few
d_gene: TRBD2
v_gene: TRBV20-1
CDR3aa: CSASEGLAQYF
CDR3nt: TGCAGTGCGTCGGAGGGACTAGCGCAGTATTTT

j_gene: TRBJ2-2
abundance: .
d_gene: .
v_gene: TRBV10-3
CDR3aa: CATGDQNTGELFF
CDR3nt: TGTGCCACCGGGGACCAAAACACCGGGGAGCTGTTTTTT

j_gene: TRBJ2-5
abundance: few
d_gene: .
v_gene: TRBV7-2
CDR3aa: CASSLGTHPQETQYF
CDR3nt: TGTGCCAGCAGCTTAGGGACTCATCCCCAAGAGACCCAGTACTTC

j_gene: TRBJ2-6
abundance: few
d_gene: TRBD2
v_gene: TRBV19
CDR3aa: CASTSSGSSYSGANVLTF
CDR3nt: TGTGCCAGTACCTCTAGCGGGAGCTCCTACTCTGGGGCCAACGTCCTGACTTTC

j_gene: TRBJ2-5
abundance: .
d_gene: .
v_gene: TRBV5-6
CDR3aa: CASSLGPWEETQYF
CDR3nt: TGTGCCAGCAGCTTGGGACCTTGGGAAGAGACCCAGTACTTC

j_gene: TRBJ2-1
abundance: .
d_gene: .
v_gene: TRBV28
CDR3aa: CASQTRRNEQFF
CDR3nt: TGTGCCAGCCAAACCAGGCGGAATGAGCAGTTCTTC

j_gene: TRBJ1-2
abundance: few
d_gene: .
v_gene: TRBV5-6
CDR3aa: CASSLPLGEGYGYTF
CDR3nt: TGTGCCAGCAGCTTACCGTTGGGGGAAGGATATGGCTACACCTTC

j_gene: TRBJ2-3
abundance: .
d_gene: TRBD2
v_gene: TRBV10-3
CDR3aa: CAISGGSGTRNTDTQYF
CDR3nt: TGTGCCATCAGCGGAGGGAGCGGGACCCGAAACACAGATACGCAGTATTTT

j_gene: TRBJ2-3
abundance: .
d_gene: TRBD1
v_gene: TRBV7-3
CDR3aa: CASSSRGRGEIDTQYF
CDR3nt: TGTGCCAGCAGCTCTAGGGGGCGCGGAGAAATAGATACGCAGTATTTT

j_gene: TRBJ1-2
abundance: few
d_gene: TRBD1
v_gene: TRBV7-3
CDR3aa: CASSLTGGDRLGYTF
CDR3nt: TGTGCCAGCAGCTTAACGGGCGGGGACAGACTTGGCTACACCTTC

j_gene: TRBJ1-2
abundance: .
d_gene: .
v_gene: TRBV20-1
CDR3aa: CSANFFGYTF
CDR3nt: TGCAGTGCTAATTTTTTTGGCTACACCTTC

j_gene: TRBJ2-7
abundance: .
d_gene: .
v_gene: TRBV4-2
CDR3aa: CASSKRSVGSASDEQYF
CDR3nt: TGTGCCAGCAGCAAGCGTTCGGTAGGGTCAGCGAGCGACGAGCAGTACTTC

j_gene: TRBJ2-2
abundance: .
d_gene: .
v_gene: TRBV9
CDR3aa: CASSRDPGEGELFF
CDR3nt: TGTGCCAGCAGCCGGGACCCCGGGGAGGGGGAGCTGTTTTTT

j_gene: TRBJ1-4
abundance: .
d_gene: .
v_gene: TRBV27
CDR3aa: CASRGVATNEKLFF
CDR3nt: TGTGCCAGCAGGGGCGTTGCAACTAATGAAAAACTGTTTTTT

j_gene: TRBJ2-4
abundance: few
d_gene: TRBD2
v_gene: TRBV7-9
CDR3aa: CASSSLEGRGGQYF
CDR3nt: TGTGCCAGCAGCTCCTTGGAGGGGAGGGGCGGTCAGTACTTC

j_gene: TRBJ2-5
abundance: .
d_gene: TRBD2
v_gene: TRBV11-2
CDR3aa: CASSSLAEYQETQYF
CDR3nt: TGTGCCAGCAGCTCACTAGCGGAGTACCAAGAGACCCAGTACTTC

j_gene: TRBJ2-5
abundance: few
d_gene: TRBD2
v_gene: TRBV18
CDR3aa: CASSRLAGVQETQYF
CDR3nt: TGTGCCAGCTCACGACTAGCGGGAGTCCAAGAGACCCAGTACTTC

j_gene: TRBJ2-2
abundance: few
d_gene: .
v_gene: TRBV5-4
CDR3aa: CASSLWGGELFF
CDR3nt: TGTGCCAGCAGCTTGTGGGGCGGGGAGCTGTTTTTT

j_gene: TRBJ2-7
abundance: few
d_gene: .
v_gene: TRBV7-2
CDR3aa: CASSLKVTEGREYEQYF
CDR3nt: TGTGCCAGCAGCTTGAAGGTTACGGAGGGCCGCGAGTACGAGCAGTACTTC

j_gene: TRBJ2-4
abundance: .
d_gene: .
v_gene: TRBV7-2
CDR3aa: CASSLDGRIQYF
CDR3nt: TGTGCCAGCAGCTTAGACGGGAGAATTCAGTACTTC

j_gene: TRBJ2-3
abundance: .
d_gene: TRBD2
v_gene: TRBV10-3
CDR3aa: CAISDGTSGSTDTQYF
CDR3nt: TGTGCCATCAGTGACGGGACTAGCGGAAGCACAGATACGCAGTATTTT

j_gene: TRBJ2-1
abundance: few
d_gene: .
v_gene: TRBV7-9
CDR3aa: CASSLDRAGKNEQFF
CDR3nt: TGTGCCAGCAGCTTAGATCGCGCGGGCAAAAATGAGCAGTTCTTC

j_gene: TRBJ2-3
abundance: few
d_gene: .
v_gene: TRBV14
CDR3aa: CASSQVVSASTDTQYF
CDR3nt: TGTGCCAGCAGCCAAGTTGTTAGCGCTAGCACAGATACGCAGTATTTT

j_gene: TRBJ2-3
abundance: few
d_gene: .
v_gene: TRBV7-3
CDR3aa: CASSFGPTGTQYF
CDR3nt: TGTGCCAGCAGCTTTGGGCCGACAGGTACGCAGTATTTT

j_gene: TRBJ2-1
abundance: .
d_gene: .
v_gene: TRBV7-2
CDR3aa: CASSLINEQFF
CDR3nt: TGTGCCAGCAGCTTAATTAATGAGCAGTTCTTC

j_gene: TRBJ2-1
abundance: .
d_gene: TRBD2
v_gene: TRBV7-2
CDR3aa: CASSTLSGSLNNEQFF
CDR3nt: TGTGCCAGCAGCACCCTTAGCGGGAGCTTAAACAATGAGCAGTTCTTC

j_gene: TRBJ2-1
abundance: few
d_gene: TRBD2
v_gene: TRBV7-3
CDR3aa: CASSSGTSGSYNEQFF
CDR3nt: TGTGCCAGCAGCTCCGGGACTAGCGGGAGCTACAATGAGCAGTTCTTC

j_gene: TRBJ2-2
abundance: few
d_gene: .
v_gene: TRBV6-5
CDR3aa: CASSYDRAAPGELFF
CDR3nt: TGTGCCAGCAGTTACGACAGAGCTGCACCCGGGGAGCTGTTTTTT